The 8 T cell receptor beta chains in this list originate from one sample, sequenced in a study of identical twins. A single record per CDR3 protein comes from TCRdb applying MiXCR to the 5' RACE reads. The sample consists of some 1,700,000 distinct CDR3 sequences, under 35% of them appearing once. The specimen sequenced was cord blood. The receptors shown here come from a newborn girl in good health.

The table lists this clonotype with many counts. The chain employs TRBV10-3 and TRBJ2-3, with TRBD2 matching over 10 bases. This CDR3 is built from 15 residues. Trimming removed 2 bases from V and 8 bases from J; junction bases left unmatched: 7. From germline, CDR1 is ENHRY and CDR2 SYGVKD. The CDR3 sequence: CAISEIAGGNPTQYF. The CDR3 nucleotides are TGTGCCATCAGTGAGATAGCGGGAGGTAATCCTACGCAGTATTTT.

This clonotype has only a few counts. The genes are TRBV5-1 and TRBJ2-5; D perhaps matches TRBD2 (6 bases). The germline V gene encodes CDR1 SGHRS and CDR2 YFSETQ. Trimming cost V 0 bases and J 0 bases, with 15 bases left between them. This CDR3 contains 17 residues. The chain's CDR3 is CASSLGGDPSYQETQYF. The DNA for the CDR3 is TGCGCCAGCAGCTTGGGGGGGGACCCCTCGTACCAAGAGACCCAGTACTTC. Combining the CDR3 with reference TRBV5-1 and TRBJ2-5 gives the whole variable domain KAGVTQTPRYLIKTRGQQVTLSCSPISGHRSVSWYQQTPGQGLQFLFEYFSETQRNKGNFPGRFSGRQFSNSRSEMNVSTLELGDSALYLCASSLGGDPSYQETQYFGPGTRLLVL.

V and J are TRBV2 and TRBJ1-5; D is undetermined. This CDR3 has 15 amino acids. V lost 0 bases, J lost 0 bases, and 6 bases lay in between. The germline V gene has CDR1 SNHLY and CDR2 FYNNEI. CDR3 bases: TGTGCCAGCAGTGAAGCGCTTCATAGCAATCAGCCCCAGCATTTT. It is translated as CASSEALHSNQPQHF. The whole variable domain, remainder taken from reference TRBV2 and TRBJ1-5, is EPEVTQTPSHQVTQMGQEVILRCVPISNHLYFYWYRQILGQKVEFLVSFYNNEISEKSEIFDDQFSVERPDGSNFTLKIRSTKLEDSAMYFCASSEALHSNQPQHFGDGTRLSIL.

This clonotype was observed at least ten times. V usage is TRBV12-3 or TRBV12-4 and J usage is TRBJ2-7, with 7 bases lining up with TRBD2. This CDR3 is built from 14 residues. The trim removed 6 bases at V and 0 bases at J, leaving 5 bases unmatched. DNA for the CDR3: TGTGCCAGCAGCTCTAGGACTAGCTCCTACGAGCAGTACTTC. Encoded protein: CASSSRTSSYEQYF.

This chain uses TRBV12-3 or TRBV12-4 with TRBJ2-2, with D perhaps being TRBD1 or TRBD2 (6 bases each). V gave up 6 bases and J gave up 1 base, with 12 bases separating them. This CDR3 has 15 residues. Written as DNA, the CDR3 is TGTGCCAGCAGGAGGAGGGGGGAGAACACCGGGGAGCTGTTTTTT. Translation: CASRRRGENTGELFF.

This clonotype was detected a few times. V usage is TRBV12-3 or TRBV12-4 and J usage is TRBJ2-7; TRBD1 agrees at 8 bases. The CDR3 has 15 residues. The junction had 9 bases not matched to a gene; V was cut back by 4 bases and J by 4 bases. The CDR3 is CASSSRQGSIYEQYF. For the CDR3, the DNA is TGTGCCAGCAGTTCAAGACAGGGGTCTATTTACGAGCAGTACTTC.

This chain connects TRBV5-5 to TRBJ1-2, with a weak D call TRBD1 (5 bases). In germline, CDR1 is SGHKS, CDR2 YYEKEE (reference sequence). There are 16 residues in the CDR3. V shed 3 bases and J shed 3 bases, with 18 bases lying between them. The CDR3 is CASSSLPREVDYGYTF. CDR3 nucleotide sequence: TGTGCCAGCAGCTCACTTCCCAGGGAAGTGGACTATGGCTACACCTTC.

The V gene is TRBV20-1, the J gene TRBJ1-5; 7 bases fit TRBD1. The CDR3 runs to 15 residues. V shed 2 bases and J 3 bases; nucleotides not matched to a gene: 7. Germline CDR1 DFQATT, CDR2 SNEGSKA (reference sequence). Here the CDR3 DNA reads TGCAGTGCTAGAAAGGGGACAGCCTACAATCAGCCCCAGCATTTT. Residues: CSARKGTAYNQPQHF.